The rows below give T cell receptor beta chains drawn from one sample of a study of T-cell reconstitution after alpha-beta-depleted transplantation in children. Via MiXCR, TCRdb re-called the PCR reads, giving one row per CDR3 protein. The sample has some 600,000 distinct CDR3 sequences; over 15% are singletons. The material sequenced was PBMCs from the stem cell graft donor, taken from the stem cell graft. These receptors all come from a human donor who donated a stem cell graft to a child with acute myeloid leukemia. CDR3s include the opening cysteine and the closing phenylalanine or tryptophan. The order of the fields is V gene, J gene, D gene, clone size, CDR3 DNA, CDR3 protein. D genes are given only for firm matches. Clone size is given for some rows only: seen once, a few or many times, or a class if the clone is expanded.

v_call: TRBV6-5; j_call: TRBJ1-5; d_call: NA; clone_size: many; cdr3_nt: TGTGCCAGCTATGGGTCGGCGGTTGCTTATCAGCCCCAGCATTTT; cdr3_aa: CASYGSAVAYQPQHF
v_call: TRBV6-2/TRBV6-3; j_call: TRBJ1-3; d_call: NA; clone_size: many; cdr3_nt: TGTGCCAGCAGCCGAGGGACACTTGGAAACACCATATATTTT; cdr3_aa: CASSRGTLGNTIYF
v_call: TRBV5-5; j_call: TRBJ2-7; d_call: NA; clone_size: NA; cdr3_nt: TGTGCCAGCAGGGTGGGCAGCTCCTACGAGCAGTACTTC; cdr3_aa: CASRVGSSYEQYF
v_call: TRBV11-2; j_call: TRBJ1-2; d_call: TRBD1; clone_size: many; cdr3_nt: TGTGCCAGCAGCTCCCGACAGGGACCGAACTATGGCTACACCTTC; cdr3_aa: CASSSRQGPNYGYTF
v_call: TRBV7-2; j_call: TRBJ2-3; d_call: NA; clone_size: NA; cdr3_nt: TGTGCCAGCAGCAACCGGGAGCGTAATACGCAGTATTTT; cdr3_aa: CASSNRERNTQYF
v_call: TRBV7-9; j_call: TRBJ1-2; d_call: NA; clone_size: once; cdr3_nt: TGTGCCAGCAGCTTCGGGGATATGGGTGGCTACACCTTC; cdr3_aa: CASSFGDMGGYTF
v_call: TRBV24-1; j_call: TRBJ2-3; d_call: NA; clone_size: NA; cdr3_nt: TGTGCCACAGCTCCGGATTCGGGTCGGGCAGATACGCAGTATTTT; cdr3_aa: CATAPDSGRADTQYF
v_call: TRBV12-5; j_call: TRBJ2-6; d_call: TRBD1; clone_size: few; cdr3_nt: TGTGCTAGTGGTTTGTTTGGGACAGGGCACGGGGCCAACGTCCTGACTTTC; cdr3_aa: CASGLFGTGHGANVLTF
v_call: TRBV6-5; j_call: TRBJ2-7; d_call: TRBD1; clone_size: many; cdr3_nt: TGTGCCAGCTCACGGACAGGGATGAGCGAGCAGTACTTC; cdr3_aa: CASSRTGMSEQYF
v_call: TRBV28; j_call: TRBJ2-3; d_call: TRBD1; clone_size: few; cdr3_nt: TGTGCCAGCAGTTTCAGGGACAGCTTAGATACGCAGTATTTT; cdr3_aa: CASSFRDSLDTQYF
v_call: TRBV7-8; j_call: TRBJ1-2; d_call: NA; clone_size: NA; cdr3_nt: TGTGCCAGCACCAAACGGCGCGAAAACTATGGCTACACCTTC; cdr3_aa: CASTKRRENYGYTF
v_call: TRBV4-2; j_call: TRBJ2-3; d_call: NA; clone_size: many; cdr3_nt: TGTGCCAGCAGCCAAGATGAGGGTTTAGATACGCAGTATTTT; cdr3_aa: CASSQDEGLDTQYF
v_call: TRBV29-1; j_call: TRBJ2-3; d_call: NA; clone_size: many; cdr3_nt: TGCAGCGTTGCCGGAAGGATCACAGATACGCAGTATTTT; cdr3_aa: CSVAGRITDTQYF
v_call: TRBV20-1; j_call: TRBJ2-2; d_call: TRBD2; clone_size: few; cdr3_nt: TGCAGTGCTAGACATCGACTAGCGGGGGGTACCGGGGAGCTGTTTTTT; cdr3_aa: CSARHRLAGGTGELFF
v_call: TRBV20-1; j_call: TRBJ1-5; d_call: NA; clone_size: many; cdr3_nt: TGCAGTGCTCATTCGGGGGGTAATAGCAATCAGCCCCAGCATTTT; cdr3_aa: CSAHSGGNSNQPQHF
v_call: TRBV6-4; j_call: TRBJ2-3; d_call: TRBD2; clone_size: many; cdr3_nt: TGTGCCAGCAGTCCGGGGGGGGAACCCACAGATACGCAGTATTTT; cdr3_aa: CASSPGGEPTDTQYF
v_call: TRBV5-5; j_call: TRBJ2-3; d_call: TRBD2; clone_size: few; cdr3_nt: TGTGCCAGCAGCTCGGGAGGCCCATCCGATACGCAGTATTTT; cdr3_aa: CASSSGGPSDTQYF
v_call: TRBV5-1; j_call: TRBJ2-3; d_call: TRBD1; clone_size: NA; cdr3_nt: TGCGCCAGCAGCAAGGACAGGGGTCACCGAGATACGCAGTATTTT; cdr3_aa: CASSKDRGHRDTQYF
v_call: TRBV20-1; j_call: TRBJ1-2; d_call: NA; clone_size: many; cdr3_nt: TGCAGTGCTAGAGACTCGTTCGGCTACACCTTC; cdr3_aa: CSARDSFGYTF
v_call: TRBV12-3/TRBV12-4; j_call: TRBJ2-7; d_call: TRBD1; clone_size: many; cdr3_nt: TGTGCCAGCAGTTTGGGACAGAAACCCTACGAGCAGTACTTC; cdr3_aa: CASSLGQKPYEQYF
v_call: TRBV5-6; j_call: TRBJ2-1; d_call: TRBD2; clone_size: few; cdr3_nt: TGTGCCAGCAGCCCTACAGGATTGCGGGGGGTATACAATGAGCAGTTCTTC; cdr3_aa: CASSPTGLRGVYNEQFF
v_call: TRBV6-4; j_call: TRBJ2-1; d_call: NA; clone_size: many; cdr3_nt: TGTGCCAGCAGCCTCTTAGAAGGTGATGAGCAGTTCTTC; cdr3_aa: CASSLLEGDEQFF